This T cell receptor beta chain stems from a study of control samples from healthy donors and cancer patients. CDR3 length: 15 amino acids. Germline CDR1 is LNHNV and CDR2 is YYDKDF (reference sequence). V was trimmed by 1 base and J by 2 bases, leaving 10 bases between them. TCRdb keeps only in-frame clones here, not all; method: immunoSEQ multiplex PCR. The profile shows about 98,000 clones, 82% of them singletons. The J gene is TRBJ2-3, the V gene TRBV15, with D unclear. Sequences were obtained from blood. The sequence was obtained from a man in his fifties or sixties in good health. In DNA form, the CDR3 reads TGTGCCACCAGCAGAGGAGAGGAAGACACAGATACGCAGTATTTT. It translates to CATSRGEEDTDTQYF. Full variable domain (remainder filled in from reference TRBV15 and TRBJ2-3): DAMVIQNPRYQVTQFGKPVTLSCSQTLNHNVMYWYQQKSSQAPKLLFHYYDKDFNNEADTPDNFQSRRPNTSFCFLDIRSPGLGDTAMYLCATSRGEEDTDTQYFGPGTRLTVL.